Below, 14 T cell receptor beta chains from the same sample are listed, as sequenced in a study of regulatory T cells in long-lasting Graves disease. The time point is: newly diagnosed GD, antithyroid drugs for less than 3 months. The TCR library was made from RNA extracted from PBMCs. Library construction for TCR beta used iRepertoire HTBI primers and Arm-PCR of CDR3 regions. TCRdb itself ran the multiplex PCR reads through MiXCR, one entry per CDR3 protein. This table holds 550,000 or so distinct CDR3 sequences, around 12% found once. The same sample was also used in a study of T cells in Graves' hyperthyroidism and ophthalmopathy.

The sample here was peripheral blood mononuclear cells (PBMCs), taken at new diagnosis, from a patient treated with antithyroid drugs. These TCRs come from a woman aged 30 to 39 with Graves disease.

As for this clonotype: Relative to the germline gene, one junction end is altered; a read error may explain this. The gene calls are TRBV6-1 and TRBJ1-4; D unresolved. CDR3 length: 16 amino acids. CDR1 and CDR2 from the germline V gene are MNHNS and SASEGT. CDR3 region: CASSKAPTVTNEKLFF. In nucleotides, the CDR3 is TGTGCCAGCAGTAAAGCTCCGACGGTTACTAATGAAAAACTGTTTTTT.

This clonotype was seen only a few times. This rearrangement joins TRBV9 to TRBJ1-3; D gene uncertain. This CDR3 is built from 14 residues. V was clipped by 3 bases and J by 0 bases, with 7 bases between them. Looked up from germline, CDR1 is SGDLS and CDR2 is YYNGEE. DNA for the CDR3: TGTGCCAGCAGCGCCAGGTCCTCTGGAAACACCATATATTTT. It yields the protein CASSARSSGNTIYF.

As to this clonotype: Possible read error: a much larger clone is one base away. The chain joins TRBV28 to TRBJ2-1, with 10 bases that match TRBD2. With V trimmed by 4 bases and J by 8 bases, 11 bases remained unmatched. CDR1 and CDR2 (germline): MDHEN, SYDVKM. The CDR3 consists of 16 residues. The CDR3 nucleotides are TGTGCCAGCAGTTCTTCCCCTAGCGGGAGACTCGATGAGCAGTTCTTC. Translating it yields CASSSSPSGRLDEQFF.

This clonotype was detected only a few times. The chain joins TRBV10-3 to TRBJ2-3; TRBD2 might be the D (5 bases). This CDR3 spans 13 amino acids. Germline assignment: CDR1 ENHRY and CDR2 SYGVKD. The V gene lost 11 bases and the J gene lost 3 bases, with 15 bases spanning the gap. The CDR3 sequence is CARSEALTDTQYF. The CDR3 DNA follows: TGTGCCCGCTCGGAGGCACTTACAGATACGCAGTATTTT.

Many counts were recorded for this clonotype. This chain uses TRBV24-1 with TRBJ2-1; D gene uncertain. Germline V gene data show CDR1 as KGHDR and CDR2 as SFDVKD. The CDR3 sequence is 16 residues long. V shed 3 bases and J shed 4 bases, with 15 bases lying between them. The CDR3 DNA reads TGTGCCACCAGTGATCACCCCGACTGGGATTACAATGAGCAGTTCTTC. It translates to CATSDHPDWDYNEQFF.

The table lists this clonotype with many counts. This chain connects TRBV6-1 to TRBJ2-1; 8 bases map to TRBD2. After removal of 7 bases from V and 6 bases from J, the junction contained 11 bases not matched to a gene. Germline loops: CDR1 MNHNS, CDR2 SASEGT. CDR3 length equals 15 residues. CDR3 in amino acids: CASTLSGGSGNEQFF. DNA for the CDR3: TGTGCCAGCACCCTAAGCGGGGGTTCGGGCAATGAGCAGTTCTTC.

This chain uses TRBV6-2 or TRBV6-3 with TRBJ2-3; 8 bases align to TRBD1. CDR3 length equals 16 residues. Unmatched junction bases numbered 3, after V lost 0 bases and J lost 1 base. The V gene's germline CDR1 is MNHEY and CDR2 SVGEGT. CDR3 DNA: TGTGCCAGCAGTTACTCACCAGGGGGCGGCACAGATACGCAGTATTTT. It codes for CASSYSPGGGTDTQYF.

This clonotype was seen a few times. The genes are TRBV28 and TRBJ1-2; a weak D match, TRBD1 (6 bases). Trimming took off 4 bases at V and 7 bases at J, with 13 bases between the two ends. Per germline, CDR1 MDHEN and CDR2 SYDVKM. The CDR3 is 13 amino acids. CDR3 in amino acids: CASSSGEWSGYTF. For the CDR3, the DNA is TGTGCCAGCAGTTCAGGGGAATGGAGTGGCTACACCTTC.

This clonotype came up many times. The rearrangement joins TRBV7-9 to TRBJ2-1; D possibly corresponds to TRBD2 (6 bases). V was shortened by 5 bases and J by 9 bases, with 20 bases between the two germline ends. The V gene's germline CDR1 is SEHNR and CDR2 FQNEAQ (reference sequence). The CDR3 contains 15 residues. The CDR3 is CASSPQGGIYTEQFF. DNA of the CDR3: TGTGCCAGCAGCCCCCAAGGCGGGATTTATACTGAGCAGTTCTTC.

This chain connects TRBV20-1 to TRBJ2-7; 14 bases align to TRBD2. Germline V gene data show CDR1 as DFQATT and CDR2 as SNEGSKA (reference sequence). J gave up 5 bases and V 6 bases, and 9 bases lay outside the gene matches. The CDR3 runs 15 residues. As DNA, the CDR3 is TGCAGTGCCCCTGGGACTAGCGGGAGCTTTAACGAGCAGTACTTC. Amino acid sequence: CSAPGTSGSFNEQYF.

This clonotype occurred many times. The chain recombines TRBV19 with TRBJ1-3; no clear D. The CDR3 is 15 residues long. The ends were cut back, 3 bases at V and 1 base at J, with 10 bases in the middle. Germline V gene lookup returns CDR1 LNHDA and CDR2 SQIVND (reference sequence). CDR3: CASSMIGRSGNTIYF. CDR3 coding DNA: TGTGCCAGTAGTATGATTGGGAGGTCTGGAAACACCATATATTTT.

This clonotype was detected once. V is TRBV11-2 and J is TRBJ2-7; perhaps TRBD2 as D (5 bases). The ends were cut back, 4 bases at V and 4 bases at J, with 14 bases in the middle. The CDR3 contains 14 residues. Germline values: CDR1 SGHAT, CDR2 FQNNGV. CDR3 protein: CASSSPGRDYEQYF. CDR3 bases: TGTGCCAGCAGCTCCCCCGGACGGGATTACGAGCAGTACTTC.

This clonotype has a count of ten or more. V and J are TRBV20-1 and TRBJ2-7; the D gene is possibly TRBD2 (7 bases). Germline V CDR1 and CDR2: DFQATT, SNEGSKA (reference sequence). The CDR3 runs to 14 residues. With 1 base removed from V and 3 bases from J, the gap between germline ends came to 13 bases. Written as DNA, the CDR3 is TGCAGTGCTAGAGGAGAAGGGGGGGGCTACGAGCAGTACTTC. It is translated as CSARGEGGGYEQYF.

In this sample, this clonotype turned up a few times. J is TRBJ1-6 and V is TRBV27; D not resolved. V dropped 3 bases and J dropped 8 bases, with 23 bases sitting between them. The germline V gene encodes CDR1 MNHEY and CDR2 SMNVEV (reference sequence). The length of the CDR3 is 18 residues. The CDR3 loop reads CASSFLPIRGWTDSPLHF. The CDR3 DNA reads as TGTGCCAGCAGTTTTCTCCCCATCCGTGGGTGGACTGATTCACCCCTCCACTTT.